Included here is one T cell receptor beta chain sequence, with context. Per the germline V gene, CDR1 is GTSNPN and CDR2 is SVGIG (reference sequence). The CDR3 is 22 amino acids. During cDNA synthesis, UMIs that each contained a 6-nucleotide sample barcode were added by means of template switching. TCRdb re-called the 5' RACE reads and shows each CDR3 protein once, DNA omitted. The sample table sets out 150,000 to 200,000 distinct CDR3 sequences. The data belong to a study of monozygotic twins with inflammatory bowel disease. V gene TRBV30 combines with J gene TRBJ2-3; lacking DNA, the TRBD1 call made by TCRdb goes unchecked. Sequenced material: blood. This receptor was obtained from a human donor with ulcerative colitis or Crohn's disease, or a healthy co-twin of an affected twin (not recorded which). The CDR3 is CAWSVGVPDSLLSSRSTDTQYF.